The clone carrying this T cell receptor (beta chain) came up many times. Its specificity is unknown. Trimming took off 2 bases at V and 6 bases at J, with 6 bases between the two ends. The V gene's germline CDR1 is SGHDT and CDR2 YYEEEE. CDR3 length: 12 residues. This specimen belongs to a study of response to subunit inactivated influenza vaccine. Whole-study results and caveats: T cells newly recruited by each seasonal influenza vaccination are few, the authors suggested.

Each CDR3 protein gets one entry after TCRdb re-called the RT-PCR reads with MiXCR. The sample lists hundreds of thousands of distinct CDR3 sequences, roughly 13% occurring once. Source: PBMCs from blood, taken more than 35 days after vaccination. This clonotype was obtained from a man over 45 who received an inactivated influenza vaccine. This chain links TRBV5-6 with TRBJ2-4; D gene unclear. The CDR3 is CASSFATNIQYF. The CDR3 DNA is TGTGCCAGCAGCTTCGCAACAAACATTCAGTACTTC.